The following is a T cell receptor (beta chain) sequence with its context. The source of the sample is a study of blood T cell repertoires in COVID-19. Study-level information: There were acute and convalescent COVID-19 samples, and they came from the United States, Italy and Spain. From T cells, B-cell-depleted T cells, or PBMCs came the material, which was cDNA or gDNA.

Per the original data handling: Amplification from reference gene primers served as the basis for estimated nucleated cell counts. Sequencing used immunoSEQ multiplex PCR; TCRdb keeps in-frame clones, though not all of them. V and J calls plus clone size are reproduced from that table; the DNA served to infer D and trimming. The sample lists 200,000 to 250,000 clones; under 90% were seen once. The germline V gene has CDR1 LGHDT and CDR2 YNNKEL (reference sequence). The CDR3 totals 14 residues. With 1 base clipped from V and 10 bases from J, the junction kept 8 bases outside the gene matches. The sequenced material came from peripheral blood. The TCR originated in a woman over 75 with acute or convalescent COVID-19. The V call is TRBV3-1 (or the pseudogene TRBV3-2), the J call TRBJ1-2; 8 bases align to TRBD1. CDR3 nucleotide sequence: TGTGCCAGCAGCCAAGTTGGGGGACAGGATGACTACACCTTC. It encodes CASSQVGGQDDYTF.